This T cell receptor (beta chain) was observed in a study of blood T cell repertoires in COVID-19. Overall study: Acute and convalescent COVID-19 samples came from the United States, Italy and Spain.

The CDR3 has 15 amino acids. Trimming at V came to 6 bases and at J to 7 bases, leaving 6 bases not matched to a gene. Germline CDR1 SEHNR, CDR2 FQNEAQ (reference sequence). TCRdb's copy holds only in-frame clones and misses some; the assay was immunoSEQ multiplex PCR. The sample contains some 250,000 clones, more than 75% of which appear only once. The receptor comes from a woman aged 60 to 75 with active or convalescent COVID-19. Sequencing input: peripheral blood. This chain connects TRBV7-9 to TRBJ2-1; 13 bases line up with TRBD2. The CDR3 is CASRSGTSGENEQFF. CDR3 DNA sequence: TGTGCCAGCAGGTCCGGGACTAGCGGGGAGAATGAGCAGTTCTTC.